What follows describes a single T cell receptor (beta chain). Antigen unknown. Only in-frame clones appear in the TCRdb table, and some are missing; sequencing was by immunoSEQ multiplex PCR. The table lists more than 25,000 clones, over 60% of them singletons. The sample belongs to a study of T cell clonotyping in hematopoietic cell transplantation. Study-wide points: No sorting was done, leaving CD4 and CD8 contributions mixed. Few recipient clonotypes overlapped donors; over 95% were de novo at given depth.

Unmatched junction bases numbered 1, after V lost 4 bases and J lost 1 base. CDR3 size: 13 residues. Per the germline V gene, CDR1 is SQVTM and CDR2 is ANQGSEA. Time point described: recipient sample about 28 days before transplant, after cytoreduction. This receptor was obtained from a man between 45 and 60 years old with myelodysplastic syndrome. Some clones in this sample may be carry-over from other donors' samples. This specimen consisted of peripheral blood mononuclear cells, obtained before stem cell transplant. The chain carries TRBV29-1 and TRBJ1-1; 9 bases are a match to TRBD1. This CDR3 is CSVGTGANTEAFF. The CDR3, as DNA: TGCAGCGTTGGGACAGGGGCGAACACTGAAGCTTTCTTT.